This T cell receptor beta chain emerged from a study of T cell clonality in common variable immunodeficiency. Some clones are missing from TCRdb's copy, which holds only in-frame ones; the method was immunoSEQ multiplex PCR. This sample shows about 34,000 clones and no singletons; around 27% rests with the ten largest. The CDR3 runs to 16 residues. V shed 1 base and J shed 0 bases, with 10 bases lying between them. Germline CDR1 and CDR2: MGHRA and YSYEKL. This clone was seen ten or more times. Its antigen is unknown. Coverage ceases 3 residues before the CDR3 finishes, and the germline J gene fills in the end. Study-wide points: CVID subjects showed higher TCRbeta clonality than healthy controls. Repertoire-complication correlations in CVID were limited by patient heterogeneity. Shared TCRbeta clones were fewer between CVID subjects than controls. In common variable immunodeficiency, TCR beta chains reportedly carried fewer deletions and N-nucleotide insertions.

The sequence derives from a human donor with common variable immunodeficiency. The source material was peripheral blood mononuclear cells. The J gene is TRBJ2-4, the V gene TRBV4-1, with D perhaps TRBD1 (5 bases). The CDR3 DNA, read in part, is TGCGCCAGCAGCCAAGGGATAGGGGTAGCCAAAAACATT. Amino acid sequence: CASSQGIGVAKNI. The whole CDR3 reads CASSQGIGVAKNIQYF.